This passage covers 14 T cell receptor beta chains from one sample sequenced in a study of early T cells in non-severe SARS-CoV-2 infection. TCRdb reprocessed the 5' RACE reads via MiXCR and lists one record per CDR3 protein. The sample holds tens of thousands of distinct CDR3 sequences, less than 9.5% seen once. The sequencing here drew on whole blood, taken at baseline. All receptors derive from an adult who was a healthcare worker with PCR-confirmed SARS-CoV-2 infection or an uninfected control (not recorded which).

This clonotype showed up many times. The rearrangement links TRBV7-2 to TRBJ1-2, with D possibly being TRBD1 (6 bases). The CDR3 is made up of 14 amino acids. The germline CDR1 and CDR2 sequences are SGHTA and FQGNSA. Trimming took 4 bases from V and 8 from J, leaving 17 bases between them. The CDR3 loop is CASSSRTAPTGYTF. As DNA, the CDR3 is TGTGCCAGCAGCTCCCGGACAGCGCCCACAGGCTACACCTTC.

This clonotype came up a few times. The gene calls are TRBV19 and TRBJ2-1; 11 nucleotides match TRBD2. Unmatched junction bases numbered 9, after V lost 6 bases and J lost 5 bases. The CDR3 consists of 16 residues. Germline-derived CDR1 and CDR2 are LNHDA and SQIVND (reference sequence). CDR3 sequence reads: CASSQPGTSGNNEQFF. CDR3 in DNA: TGTGCCAGTAGCCAGCCCGGGACTAGCGGAAACAATGAGCAGTTCTTC.

The CDR3 coding sequence is TGTGCCAGCAGCTTAGACGGCCTGCATGAGCAGTTCTTC. Protein product: CASSLDGLHEQFF. The rearrangement joins TRBV7-8 to TRBJ2-1; no firm D call. This CDR3 region has 13 residues. Trimming shortened V by 1 base and J by 8 bases, and 9 bases separated the two germline ends. CDR1 SGHVS and CDR2 FQNEAQ come from the germline V gene.

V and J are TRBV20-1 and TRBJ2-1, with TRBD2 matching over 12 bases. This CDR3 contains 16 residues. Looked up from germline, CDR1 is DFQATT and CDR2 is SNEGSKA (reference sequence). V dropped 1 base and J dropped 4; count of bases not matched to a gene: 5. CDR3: CSARAYGLAGYNEQFF. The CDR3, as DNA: TGCAGTGCTAGAGCCTATGGACTAGCGGGATACAATGAGCAGTTCTTC.

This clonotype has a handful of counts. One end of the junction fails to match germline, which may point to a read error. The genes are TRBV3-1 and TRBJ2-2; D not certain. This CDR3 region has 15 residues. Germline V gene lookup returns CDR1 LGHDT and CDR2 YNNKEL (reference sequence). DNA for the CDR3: TGTGCCAGCAACCAACCAGTACAAGGGCCCGGGGAGCTGTTTTTT. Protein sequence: CASNQPVQGPGELFF.

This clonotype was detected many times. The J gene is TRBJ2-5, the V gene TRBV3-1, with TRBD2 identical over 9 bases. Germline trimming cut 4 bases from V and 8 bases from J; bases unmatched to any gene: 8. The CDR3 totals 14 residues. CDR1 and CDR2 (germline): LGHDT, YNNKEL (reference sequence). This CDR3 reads CASSPIAGEGTQYF. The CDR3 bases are TGTGCCAGCAGCCCAATAGCGGGAGAGGGAACCCAGTACTTC.

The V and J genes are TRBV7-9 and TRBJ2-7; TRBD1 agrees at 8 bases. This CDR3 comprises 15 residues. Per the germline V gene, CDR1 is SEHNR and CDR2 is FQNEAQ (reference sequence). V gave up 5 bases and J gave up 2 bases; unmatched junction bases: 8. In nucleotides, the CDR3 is TGTGCCAGCAGCCCAATTGCAGGGGGCACCTACGAGCAGTACTTC. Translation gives CASSPIAGGTYEQYF.

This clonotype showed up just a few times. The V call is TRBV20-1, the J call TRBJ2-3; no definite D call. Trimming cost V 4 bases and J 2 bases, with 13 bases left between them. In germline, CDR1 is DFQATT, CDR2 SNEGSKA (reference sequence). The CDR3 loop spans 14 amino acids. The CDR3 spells CSANTWAVTDTQYF. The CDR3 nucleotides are TGCAGTGCTAACACATGGGCGGTCACAGATACGCAGTATTTT.

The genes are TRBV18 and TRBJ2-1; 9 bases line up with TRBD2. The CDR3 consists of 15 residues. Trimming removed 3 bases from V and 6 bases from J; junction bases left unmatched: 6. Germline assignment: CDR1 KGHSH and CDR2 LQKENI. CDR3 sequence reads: CASSPLASGTNEQFF. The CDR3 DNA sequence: TGTGCCAGCTCACCGCTGGCTAGCGGGACCAATGAGCAGTTCTTC.

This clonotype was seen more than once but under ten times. The CDR3 DNA reads as TGTGCTGGAGGCTTTGGAAACACCATATATTTT. Amino acids: CAGGFGNTIYF. The chain carries TRBV30 and TRBJ1-3; D not certain. The CDR3 totals 11 residues. Germline lookup yields CDR1 GTSNPN and CDR2 SVGIG (reference sequence). The whole variable domain, filled in from reference TRBV30 and TRBJ1-3, reads SQTIHQWPATLVQPVGSPLSLECTVEGTSNPNLYWYRQAAGRGLQLLFYSVGIGQISSEVPQNLSASRPQDRQFILSSKKLLLSDSGFYLCAGGFGNTIYFGEGSWLTVV.

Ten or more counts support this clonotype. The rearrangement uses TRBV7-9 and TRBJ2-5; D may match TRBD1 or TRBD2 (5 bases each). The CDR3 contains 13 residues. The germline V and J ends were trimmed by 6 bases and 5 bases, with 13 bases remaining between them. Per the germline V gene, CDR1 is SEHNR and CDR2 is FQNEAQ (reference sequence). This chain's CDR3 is CASSSYGAETQYF. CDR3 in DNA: TGTGCCAGCAGTTCTTACGGGGCGGAGACCCAGTACTTC.

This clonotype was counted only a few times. The CDR3 loop reads CASSQEPNYGYTF. The CDR3 DNA reads TGTGCCAGCAGCCAAGAACCTAACTATGGCTACACCTTC. V usage is TRBV3-1 and J usage is TRBJ1-2; D unresolved. V shed 0 bases and J shed 0 bases, with 2 bases lying between them. Germline V gene data show CDR1 as LGHDT and CDR2 as YNNKEL (reference sequence). The CDR3 runs 13 residues.

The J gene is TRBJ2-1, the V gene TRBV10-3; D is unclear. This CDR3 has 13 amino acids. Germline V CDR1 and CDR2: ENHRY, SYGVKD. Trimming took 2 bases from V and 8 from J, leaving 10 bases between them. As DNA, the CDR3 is TGTGCCATCAGTGAGGACCTTGCGGATGAGCAGTTCTTC. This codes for CAISEDLADEQFF.

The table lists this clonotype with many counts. The CDR3 sequence: CATSDSRTGVRRSNQPQHF. CDR3 bases: TGTGCCACCAGTGATTCTCGGACAGGGGTGCGTCGGAGCAATCAGCCCCAGCATTTT. This rearrangement joins TRBV24-1 to TRBJ1-5; 9 bases line up with TRBD1. From germline, CDR1 is KGHDR and CDR2 SFDVKD. V trimming: 2 bases; J trimming: 1 base; junction bases outside the gene matches: 11. This CDR3 has 19 amino acids.